The 24 T cell receptor beta chains presented below share a single source sample, sequenced in a study of T cell repertoires in cytomegalovirus infection (dated by TCRdb to between 2018 and 2021). Their specific antigens are unknown. Sequencing instrument: Illumina HiSeq 1500. TCRdb itself trimmed the public reads at Q25 with fastp, ran MiXCR and retained productive beta chains. Rows are unified per CDR3 protein, each entry keeping the most common DNA and genes. Counted in this sample were just over 450,000 distinct CDR3 sequences; about 42% of them appeared once. Around two fifths of the sample is in the top ten clones. The treatment or condition label here, explained by the study, means: in vitro stimulation with specific CMV peptide epitopes to enrich CMV-specific T cells. The specimen was cultured PBMCs, collected from culture after CMV antigen stimulation. The origin of the receptors is a human donor in good health (CMV status not recorded). Some clones in this sample may be carry-over from other donors' samples.

The chain joins TRBV10-2 to TRBJ2-7, with 9 bases lining up with TRBD2. The germline V gene has CDR1 WSHSY and CDR2 SAAADI. The CDR3 has 13 residues. V lost 6 bases to trimming and J lost 3 bases; unmatched junction nucleotides: 3. DNA for the CDR3: TGCGCCAGCAGGACGCGGGAGGGCTACGAGCAGTACTTC. It specifies CASRTREGYEQYF.

The chain recombines TRBV6-6 with TRBJ1-1, with a tentative D call TRBD1 (5 bases). The CDR3 consists of 16 residues. The germline gives CDR1 MNHNY, CDR2 SVGAGI (reference sequence). V lost 2 bases and J lost 1, with 14 bases in between. The CDR3 spells CASSYLRTKKNTEAFF. CDR3 nucleotides: TGTGCCAGCAGTTACCTGAGGACAAAAAAGAACACTGAAGCTTTCTTT.

This chain uses TRBV20-1 with TRBJ1-4; a weak D match, TRBD1 (6 bases). V lost 3 bases and J 2 bases, leaving 13 bases between the germline ends. The germline gives CDR1 DFQATT, CDR2 SNEGSKA (reference sequence). The CDR3 length is 15 residues. The CDR3 sequence is CSASRGRGTNEKLFF. The CDR3 DNA follows: TGCAGTGCTAGCAGGGGCCGAGGGACTAATGAAAAACTGTTTTTT.

This clonotype was seen more than once but under ten times. This chain joins TRBV28 and TRBJ2-7; D unresolved. The germline V gene has CDR1 MDHEN and CDR2 SYDVKM. The ends were cut back, 6 bases at V and 3 bases at J, with 9 bases in the middle. CDR3 size: 12 residues. The CDR3 DNA follows: TGTGCCAGCAGCCTGTCCTACTACGAGCAGTACTTC. It specifies CASSLSYYEQYF.

With respect to this clonotype: An end of the junction does not agree with germline; a read error may underlie this. The CDR3, as DNA: TGTGCCAGCAACCCCCTTCCGGCCCTGAGGAACTCTGGCTACACCTTC. It encodes CASNPLPALRNSGYTF. The chain is built from TRBV12-3 or TRBV12-4 and TRBJ1-2; D ambiguous. The CDR3 has 16 residues.

This clonotype was picked up a small number of times. The rearrangement joins TRBV7-8 to TRBJ1-5, with D uncertain. CDR3 size: 15 residues. The ends were cut back, 5 bases at V and 5 bases at J, with 16 bases in the middle. CDR1 SGHVS and CDR2 FQNEAQ come from the germline V gene. The CDR3 DNA follows: TGTGCCAGCAGCCCCGGGGAGGGAGTCGATCAGCCCCAGCATTTT. This sequence encodes CASSPGEGVDQPQHF. The full variable domain, its missing parts supplied by reference TRBV7-8 and TRBJ1-5, is GAGVSQSPRYKVAKRGQDVALRCDPISGHVSLFWYQQALGQGPEFLTYFQNEAQLDKSGLPSDRFFAERPEGSVSTLKIQRTQQEDSAVYLCASSPGEGVDQPQHFGDGTRLSIL.

This rearrangement joins TRBV12-3 or TRBV12-4 to TRBJ2-3, with 11 bases identical to TRBD1. V shed 6 bases, J shed 5 bases, and the junction held 4 bases outside the gene matches. This CDR3 comprises 14 residues. CDR3 residues: CASSPGQGGDTQYF. The CDR3 DNA follows: TGTGCCAGCAGCCCGGGACAGGGGGGAGATACGCAGTATTTT.

The rearrangement joins TRBV12-3 or TRBV12-4 to TRBJ1-2; possibly TRBD1 for D (5 bases). Trimming stripped 4 bases from V and 3 bases from J, with 9 bases between. The CDR3 contains 13 residues. The CDR3 sequence is CASSWGGDYGYTF. CDR3 nucleotide sequence: TGTGCCAGCAGTTGGGGGGGGGACTATGGCTACACCTTC.

This clonotype occurred a few times. The J gene is TRBJ1-1, the V gene TRBV7-2; D remains ambiguous. The CDR3 totals 15 residues. The V gene's germline CDR1 is SGHTA and CDR2 FQGNSA. The V gene lost 5 bases and the J gene lost 6 bases, with 19 bases spanning the gap. The CDR3 protein is CASSLRIGIIAEAFF. CDR3 DNA: TGTGCCAGCAGCCTTAGGATAGGGATAATCGCTGAAGCTTTCTTT.

The chain joins TRBV19 to TRBJ2-6; D perhaps matches TRBD1 (5 bases). Germline loops: CDR1 LNHDA, CDR2 SQIVND (reference sequence). CDR3 length: 15 residues. V lost 5 bases to trimming and J lost 4 bases, with 12 bases between them. CDR3 bases: TGTGCCAGTAGTGGGGCAGAATCCGGGGCCAACGTCCTGACTTTC. The encoded protein is CASSGAESGANVLTF.

This clonotype was detected ten times or more. The CDR3 here is CASSPRGGPSGNTIYF. The CDR3 DNA is TGTGCCAGCAGCCCCCGAGGGGGGCCCTCTGGAAACACCATATATTTT. The chain is built from TRBV7-2 and TRBJ1-3, with D possibly matching TRBD1 (6 bases). This CDR3 spans 16 amino acids. CDR1 and CDR2 (germline): SGHTA, FQGNSA. V was pared by 5 bases and J by 0 bases, with 14 bases between.

V usage is TRBV19 and J usage is TRBJ1-5; D is unresolved. Germline values: CDR1 LNHDA, CDR2 SQIVND (reference sequence). This CDR3 region has 14 residues. V dropped 1 base and J dropped 4 bases, with 8 bases sitting between them. CDR3 in DNA: TGTGCCAGTAGTATAGGCAGGTGGAATCAGCCCCAGCATTTT. It specifies CASSIGRWNQPQHF.

The chain couples TRBV6-1 to TRBJ1-6, with D perhaps matching TRBD1 (6 bases). Germline loops: CDR1 MNHNS, CDR2 SASEGT. The CDR3 has 19 amino acids. Between the trimmed V and J ends, which lost 0 bases and 7 bases, there was a span of 22 bases. This chain's CDR3 is CASSEAYRFGGVRNSPLHF. CDR3 sequence (DNA): TGTGCCAGCAGTGAAGCATATAGGTTCGGGGGCGTTCGGAATTCACCCCTCCACTTT.

The rearrangement links TRBV3-1 to TRBJ2-7; either TRBD1 or TRBD2 may fit D (6 bases each). V lost 6 bases to trimming and J lost 5 bases, with 17 bases between them. The germline V gene encodes CDR1 LGHDT and CDR2 YNNKEL (reference sequence). The CDR3 spans 14 residues. For the CDR3, the DNA is TGTGCCAGCAGGCCACAGGGCGGCGGGGACGAGCAGTACTTC. It encodes CASRPQGGGDEQYF.

This clonotype was found many times. This chain links TRBV7-2 with TRBJ2-5; 7 bases agree with TRBD1. Germline values: CDR1 SGHTA, CDR2 FQGNSA. V was clipped by 6 bases and J by 5 bases; unmatched bases: 12. The CDR3 consists of 15 residues. CDR3 loop: CASSSGTALGETQYF. CDR3 DNA: TGTGCCAGCAGTTCCGGGACAGCACTAGGGGAGACCCAGTACTTC.

The chain couples TRBV10-3 to TRBJ1-2; D not certain. The CDR3 runs 12 residues. V was pared by 10 bases and J by 0 bases, with 9 bases between. The germline CDR1 and CDR2 sequences are ENHRY and SYGVKD. The CDR3 sequence: CANWFPNYGYTF. In DNA, the CDR3 is TGTGCCAACTGGTTCCCTAACTATGGCTACACCTTC.

This clonotype was recorded a few times. V and J are TRBV7-2 and TRBJ2-3; no firm D call. The V gene's germline CDR1 is SGHTA and CDR2 FQGNSA. The V end was cut by 3 bases, the J end by 6 bases, with 10 bases between. The CDR3 has 13 residues. In nucleotides, the CDR3 is TGTGCCAGCAGCTTCGGGCCTGAGGATACGCAGTATTTT. Its translation is CASSFGPEDTQYF.

The rearrangement joins TRBV9 to TRBJ2-3; 10 bases match TRBD2. Germline-derived CDR1 and CDR2 are SGDLS and YYNGEE. The CDR3 runs 19 residues. Losses at the gene ends were 3 bases for V and 0 bases for J; bases not matched to a gene: 13. The CDR3 sequence: CASSAPGASGRMSTDTQYF. CDR3 in DNA: TGTGCCAGCAGCGCGCCCGGGGCTAGCGGGAGAATGAGCACAGATACGCAGTATTTT.

The V gene is TRBV5-6, the J gene TRBJ2-2, with D hard to call. Germline CDR1 and CDR2: SGHDT and YYEEEE. Trimming pared 2 bases from V and 10 bases from J, leaving 12 bases between. This CDR3 region has 13 residues. The CDR3 nucleotides read TGTGCCAGCAGCTTTGCTCGGCGTCCGGAGCTGTTTTTT. Translating it yields CASSFARRPELFF.

CDR3 nucleotides: TGCGCCAGCCGCCGGGACACCAACTCTGGAAACACCATATATTTT. Its protein is CASRRDTNSGNTIYF. The chain employs TRBV4-3 and TRBJ1-3; TRBD1 might be the D (6 bases). V was cut by 8 bases and J by 0 bases, with 14 bases left in between. Germline lookup yields CDR1 LGHNA and CDR2 YSLEER. The CDR3 length is 15 residues.

V gene TRBV6-5 combines with J gene TRBJ2-7; 8 bases agree with TRBD2. Per the germline V gene, CDR1 is MNHEY and CDR2 is SVGAGI. CDR3 length: 14 amino acids. Unmatched junction bases numbered 3, after V lost 3 bases and J lost 2 bases. The CDR3 protein is CASSYAGGPYEQYF. For the CDR3, the DNA is TGTGCCAGCAGTTATGCGGGGGGTCCCTACGAGCAGTACTTC.

This chain uses TRBV12-3 or TRBV12-4 with TRBJ1-3; D unclear. There are 16 residues in the CDR3. Trimming removed 2 bases at V and 5 bases at J, with 16 bases between. The CDR3 reads CASSLSSGSRRNTIYF. For the CDR3, the DNA is TGTGCCAGCAGTTTATCTTCGGGGAGCCGGAGAAACACCATATATTTT.

The chain recombines TRBV24-1 with TRBJ2-5, with a weak D call TRBD1 (5 bases). V shed 5 bases and J shed 6 bases, with 12 bases lying between them. The length of the CDR3 is 13 residues. Germline CDR1 KGHDR, CDR2 SFDVKD. The CDR3 DNA sequence: TGTGCCACCAGTGGGACAAATAGGCAGACCCAGTACTTC. This gives the protein CATSGTNRQTQYF.

The V call is TRBV30, the J call TRBJ1-2; TRBD1 might be the D (5 bases). Germline V gene sequence: CDR1 GTSNPN, CDR2 SVGIG (reference sequence). Trimming took 0 bases from V and 1 from J, leaving 12 bases between them. The CDR3 has 15 residues. This chain's CDR3 is CAWSVPGGDNYGYTF. DNA for the CDR3: TGTGCCTGGAGTGTCCCGGGAGGGGATAACTATGGCTACACCTTC.